This TCR beta chain derives from a study of Ad26.COV2.S vaccination and SARS-CoV-2 variants. Study at large: Each vaccinee took Ad26.COV2.S intramuscularly, once or twice 56 days apart.

The treatment denotes: 15 to 20 received Ad26.COV2.S at low or high dose, single or two shots; several received placebo; per-sample allocation not given. Day 63 after the first vaccine or placebo injection was the time point for sampling. The donor's status was that of an adult aged 18-55 years in Boston. Looked up from germline, CDR1 is LGHDT and CDR2 is YNNKEL (reference sequence). V was shortened by 4 bases and J by 0 bases, with 16 bases between the two germline ends. The CDR3 covers 17 residues. Assay used: immunoSEQ multiplex PCR; TCRdb lists only in-frame clones, some missing. The sample has 300,000 to 350,000 clones, around 89% seen once.

This sequence joins TRBV3-1 (or the pseudogene TRBV3-2) and TRBJ2-1; tentatively, D is TRBD2 (6 bases). The sequence was obtained from a person aged 18-60 years who received the Ad26.COV2.S COVID-19 vaccine or a placebo. The input for sequencing was peripheral blood, taken in a trial of Ad26.COV2.S vaccine versus placebo. The CDR3 region is CASSLGRGRSSYNEQFF. Here the CDR3 DNA reads TGTGCCAGCAGCCTTGGGCGGGGCAGAAGCTCCTACAATGAGCAGTTCTTC.